A selection of T cell receptor beta chains follows, all from one sample in a study of siplizumab effects on memory and regulatory T cells. The method was immunoSEQ multiplex PCR; TCRdb's version includes in-frame clones alone and lacks a portion of them. Among approximately 52,000 clones listed, 95% to 98% were seen once. Sequenced: naive CD4+ T cells sorted from blood. These receptors all come from a human donor in good health. CDR3s include the opening cysteine and the closing phenylalanine or tryptophan. The D gene is left open where the match is weak.

V gene: TRBV10-1
J gene: TRBJ2-7
D gene: NA
CDR3 protein: CASSAQGYEQYF
CDR3 DNA: TGCGCCAGCAGTGCCCAAGGCTACGAGCAGTACTTC

V gene: TRBV5-8
J gene: TRBJ2-7
D gene: NA
CDR3 protein: CASSLGIVGTGYEQYF
CDR3 DNA: TGTGCCAGCAGCTTGGGGATTGTCGGGACGGGGTACGAGCAGTACTTC

V gene: TRBV7-3
J gene: TRBJ2-3
D gene: TRBD2
CDR3 protein: CASSLGLAGGDTQYF
CDR3 DNA: TGTGCCAGCAGCTTAGGACTAGCGGGAGGAGATACGCAGTATTTT

V gene: TRBV6-5
J gene: TRBJ2-7
D gene: NA
CDR3 protein: CASSTAREQYF
CDR3 DNA: TGTGCCAGCAGTACCGCCCGCGAGCAGTACTTC

V gene: TRBV7-2
J gene: TRBJ1-6
D gene: NA
CDR3 protein: CASSRTGSWAPLHF
CDR3 DNA: TGTGCCAGCAGCCGGACCGGGTCGTGGGCACCCCTCCACTTT

V gene: TRBV7-9
J gene: TRBJ2-2
D gene: TRBD2
CDR3 protein: CASSYGTSGRVNTGELFF
CDR3 DNA: TGTGCCAGCAGCTATGGGACTAGCGGGAGGGTGAACACCGGGGAGCTGTTTTTT

V gene: TRBV5-4
J gene: TRBJ2-1
D gene: NA
CDR3 protein: CASSATPLGDNEQFF
CDR3 DNA: TGTGCCAGCAGCGCAACCCCCCTGGGCGACAATGAGCAGTTCTTC

V gene: TRBV7-9
J gene: TRBJ1-2
D gene: NA
CDR3 protein: CASSPGSWHYGYTF
CDR3 DNA: TGTGCCAGCAGCCCCGGTAGCTGGCACTATGGCTACACCTTC

V gene: TRBV25-1
J gene: TRBJ1-6
D gene: NA
CDR3 protein: CASSEAGYNSPLHF
CDR3 DNA: TGTGCCAGCAGTGAAGCAGGGTATAATTCACCCCTCCACTTT

V gene: TRBV20-1
J gene: TRBJ2-5
D gene: NA
CDR3 protein: CSAPFKETQYF
CDR3 DNA: TGCAGTGCACCCTTCAAAGAGACCCAGTACTTC

V gene: TRBV5-6
J gene: TRBJ1-2
D gene: NA
CDR3 protein: CASSLFPANYGYTF
CDR3 DNA: TGTGCCAGCAGCTTGTTTCCCGCTAACTATGGCTACACCTTC

V gene: TRBV7-9
J gene: TRBJ1-2
D gene: TRBD1
CDR3 protein: CASSSGTGNYGYTF
CDR3 DNA: TGTGCCAGCAGCTCCGGGACAGGGAACTATGGCTACACCTTC

V gene: TRBV28
J gene: TRBJ2-7
D gene: TRBD2
CDR3 protein: CASSPTSGSSGEQYF
CDR3 DNA: TGTGCCAGCAGCCCGACTAGCGGGAGTTCAGGCGAGCAGTACTTC

V gene: TRBV7-3
J gene: TRBJ2-1
D gene: TRBD2
CDR3 protein: CASSRRGGGGDEQFF
CDR3 DNA: TGTGCCAGCAGCCGCCGGGGGGGCGGGGGCGACGAGCAGTTCTTC

V gene: TRBV18
J gene: TRBJ2-5
D gene: NA
CDR3 protein: CASSPPGPKETQYF
CDR3 DNA: TGTGCCAGCTCACCACCGGGACCGAAAGAGACCCAGTACTTC

V gene: TRBV28
J gene: TRBJ1-4
D gene: NA
CDR3 protein: CASSLSGRTNEKLFF
CDR3 DNA: TGTGCCAGCAGTTTATCGGGGCGGACTAATGAAAAACTGTTTTTT